This T cell receptor (beta chain) was identified in a study of T cells in Graves' hyperthyroidism and ophthalmopathy. Used for diagnoses were clinical symptoms, serum thyroxine and TRAb, thyroid ultrasound and orbital computed tomography. 10 ml of fresh peripheral blood supplied the PBMCs. From RNA transcripts, TCR beta CDR3 regions were amplified. HTBI primers were employed in a first-round RT-PCR of the TCR CDR3. TCRdb re-called the multiplex PCR reads with MiXCR, one entry per CDR3 protein. The sample records approximately 400,000 distinct CDR3 sequences, over 12% being singletons. Overall study findings and caveats: The authors' 13 V-J model separated ophthalmopathy from stable hyperthyroidism. Blood held most thyroid clonotypes expanded above 0.001 frequency.

This clonotype was picked up many times. Its target is not known. V lost 7 bases, J lost 3 bases, and 10 bases stayed unmatched. The germline V gene encodes CDR1 SNHLY and CDR2 FYNNEI. CDR3 size: 15 residues. The rearrangement joins TRBV2 to TRBJ2-5; 8 bases match TRBD1. Sample: blood. This receptor was identified in a man aged 45-65 years with Graves' ophthalmopathy. The CDR3 coding sequence is TGTGCCAGCACTCTCACCGGGACAGGAAAAGAGACCCAGTACTTC. As protein: CASTLTGTGKETQYF.